The rows below give T cell receptor beta chains drawn from one sample of a study of blood T cell repertoires in COVID-19. Using immunoSEQ multiplex PCR, the repertoire was profiled, and TCRdb retains in-frame clones only, with some absent. The sample has about 480,000 clones, approximately 88% seen once. The sample taken for sequencing was peripheral blood. The receptors stem from a woman aged 45-65 years with COVID-19, enrolled during active disease. CDR3s include the opening cysteine and the closing phenylalanine or tryptophan. The D gene is left open where the match is weak. Clone sizes are given selectively: once, few, many, or a class where the clone is expanded.

d_gene	abundance	v_gene	j_gene	CDR3aa	CDR3nt
.	.	TRBV28	TRBJ1-4	CASSSTEKNEKLFF	TGTGCCAGCAGCTCGACAGAAAAAAATGAAAAACTGTTTTTT
TRBD1	.	TRBV19	TRBJ2-6	CASSPDNRGAGANVLTF	TGTGCCAGTAGTCCCGACAACAGGGGTGCCGGGGCCAACGTCCTGACTTTC
.	.	TRBV9	TRBJ1-2	CASSVSTDIYGYTF	TGTGCCAGCAGCGTCTCGACAGATATCTATGGCTACACCTTC
TRBD1	.	TRBV28	TRBJ1-1	CASRRQGSGNTEAFF	TGTGCCAGCAGGCGACAGGGATCTGGGAACACTGAAGCTTTCTTT
TRBD1	.	TRBV28	TRBJ1-1	CASSRRQGRTEAFF	TGTGCCAGCAGTCGTCGACAGGGGAGAACTGAAGCTTTCTTT
TRBD1	.	TRBV19	TRBJ1-2	CASSTGTASDYGYTF	TGTGCCAGTAGTACAGGGACAGCTTCCGACTATGGCTACACCTTC
.	.	TRBV5-1	TRBJ2-7	CASSFRGALYEQYF	TGCGCCAGCAGCTTCAGGGGGGCTCTATACGAGCAGTACTTC
.	.	TRBV27	TRBJ2-3	CASSPYGQNTDTQYF	TGTGCCAGCAGTCCTTACGGACAGAACACAGATACGCAGTATTTT
.	.	TRBV7-9	TRBJ2-1	CASSLSSGLPTNEQFF	TGTGCCAGCAGCTTATCCTCGGGACTCCCGACCAATGAGCAGTTCTTC
.	.	TRBV5-1	TRBJ1-5	CASSFGGASNQPQHF	TGCGCCAGCAGCTTTGGGGGGGCTAGCAATCAGCCCCAGCATTTT
TRBD1	.	TRBV10-2	TRBJ1-6	CASSQLDRDDSPLHF	TGCGCCAGCAGTCAATTGGACAGGGATGATTCACCCCTCCACTTT
.	.	TRBV30	TRBJ1-6	CAWRSGVSNSPLHF	TGTGCCTGGAGATCAGGGGTATCGAATTCACCCCTCCACTTT
.	.	TRBV27	TRBJ1-6	CATATGFGSPLHF	TGTGCCACCGCGACAGGCTTTGGTTCACCCCTCCACTTT
.	once	TRBV4-1	TRBJ1-4	CASSRQIVANEKLFF	TGCGCCAGCAGCCGCCAGATTGTGGCTAATGAAAAACTGTTTTTT
TRBD2	.	TRBV19	TRBJ2-7	CASSIELADSYEQYF	TGTGCCAGTAGTATAGAACTAGCGGACTCCTACGAGCAGTACTTC
.	.	TRBV13	TRBJ1-5	CASSLGGRGNQPQHF	TGTGCCAGCAGCTTAGGGGGCCGTGGCAATCAGCCCCAGCATTTT
.	.	TRBV5-6	TRBJ2-5	CASSLIALGTQYF	TGTGCCAGCAGCTTGATAGCGTTGGGGACCCAGTACTTC
.	once	TRBV11-2	TRBJ1-1	CASSLGISASRGGTFF	TGTGCCAGCAGCTTAGGAATAAGCGCATCTCGGGGGGGAACTTTCTTT
TRBD1	once	TRBV11-2	TRBJ1-2	CASSRQGDGYTF	TGTGCCAGCAGCCGACAGGGGGATGGCTACACCTTC
.	.	TRBV7-6	TRBJ2-5	CASSRDRQETQYF	TGTGCCAGCAGCCGCGACAGGCAAGAGACCCAGTACTTC
.	.	TRBV2	TRBJ2-3	CASSEVRGTDTQYF	TGTGCCAGCAGTGAGGTTCGGGGGACAGATACGCAGTATTTT
.	.	TRBV30	TRBJ1-5	CAWSVQGNQPQHF	TGTGCCTGGAGTGTACAGGGAAATCAGCCCCAGCATTTT